The sequence of this T cell receptor beta chain was determined in a study of PD-1 blockade in classical Hodgkin lymphoma. The junction had 5 bases not matched to a gene; V was cut back by 4 bases and J by 1 base. CDR3 length: 15 residues. Germline values: CDR1 WSHSY, CDR2 SAAADI. Produced via immunoSEQ multiplex PCR; TCRdb's table is partial and in-frame only. The repertoire holds some 95,000 clones, with about 88% as singletons. Following autologous stem cell transplantation, relapse occurred in every patient, and exposure to brentuximab vedotin varied. The receptor's source is a human donor with classical Hodgkin lymphoma. The J gene is TRBJ2-7, the V gene TRBV10-2, with 9 bases fitting TRBD1. The source material was peripheral blood mononuclear cells (PBMCs), sampled before the second cycle of nivolumab. The CDR3 DNA is TGCGCCAGCAGTGTCTGGACAGGGGTTTCCTACGAGCAGTACTTC. Translating it yields CASSVWTGVSYEQYF.